The 18 T cell receptor beta chains below come from one sample, sequenced in a study of long-term antiretroviral therapy in people with HIV. Run at survey level, the immunoSEQ assay was version v3.0. This table comes from immunoSEQ multiplex PCR, and its TCRdb copy is limited to in-frame clones, with some not included. The data show more than 11,000 clones, under 80% seen once. The input for sequencing was unsorted PBMCs, taken 3.1 years after starting antiretroviral therapy. The receptors were gathered from a man aged 35-49 years with HIV.

This chain links TRBV18 with TRBJ2-1; 9 bases are shared with TRBD2. From germline, CDR1 is KGHSH and CDR2 LQKENI. The V segment lost 1 base and the J segment 0 bases; nucleotides outside the gene matches: 1. This CDR3 is built from 16 residues. The CDR3 here is CASSPRAGGSYNEQFF. As DNA, the CDR3 is TGTGCCAGCTCACCACGAGCGGGGGGCTCCTACAATGAGCAGTTCTTC.

The J gene is TRBJ2-1, the V gene TRBV7-8; 7 bases match TRBD2. Trimming took 0 bases from V and 3 from J; bases not matched to a gene: 2. The CDR3 runs 15 residues. Germline loops: CDR1 SGHVS, CDR2 FQNEAQ. The CDR3 protein is CASSLARGDYNEQFF. Here the CDR3 DNA reads TGTGCCAGCAGCTTAGCTCGGGGGGACTACAATGAGCAGTTCTTC.

The V call is TRBV29-1, the J call TRBJ2-1; 7 positions agree with TRBD1. J gave up 0 bases and V 5 bases, and 4 bases lay outside the gene matches. Germline V CDR1 and CDR2: SQVTM, ANQGSEA. The CDR3 is 14 amino acids. The CDR3 DNA follows: TGCAGCGTTATGGACAGGAGCTCCTACAATGAGCAGTTCTTC. Translated, it gives CSVMDRSSYNEQFF.

J is TRBJ2-3 and V is TRBV7-4; TRBD1 aligns across 12 bases. Looked up from germline, CDR1 is SGHVT and CDR2 is SQSDAQ. After removal of 4 bases from V and 4 bases from J, the junction contained 6 bases not matched to a gene. CDR3 size: 16 residues. The CDR3 loop reads CASSWGQGALADTQYF. The CDR3 DNA is TGTGCCAGCAGCTGGGGACAGGGGGCGCTGGCAGATACGCAGTATTTT.

There are a few counts of this clone. The genes are TRBV2 and TRBJ1-1; D remains ambiguous. This CDR3 has 13 amino acids. CDR1 and CDR2 from the germline V gene are SNHLY and FYNNEI. The germline V and J ends were trimmed by 11 bases and 2 bases, with 15 bases remaining between them. Here the CDR3 reads CAGRVSLNTEAFF. The CDR3 DNA sequence: TGTGCCGGGAGGGTTTCTCTCAACACTGAAGCTTTCTTT.

The CDR3 loop is CASSLTSGETQYF. In DNA, the CDR3 is TGTGCCAGCAGTCTGACTTCGGGAGAGACCCAGTACTTC. The V gene is TRBV27, the J gene TRBJ2-5; no definite D call. Germline V gene lookup returns CDR1 MNHEY and CDR2 SMNVEV (reference sequence). The CDR3 has 13 residues. The ends were cut back, 5 bases at V and 4 bases at J, with 11 bases in the middle.

The chain employs TRBV6-1 and TRBJ2-2; 9 bases match TRBD1. This CDR3 is 16 amino acids long. V lost 4 bases and J lost 7; bases outside the gene matches: 10. Germline CDR1 MNHNS, CDR2 SASEGT. The CDR3 is CASSAWDRVGNGELFF. In DNA, the CDR3 is TGTGCCAGCAGTGCCTGGGACAGGGTGGGAAACGGGGAGCTGTTTTTT.

This chain connects TRBV27 to TRBJ1-2; D remains unclear. The V gene lost 3 bases and the J gene lost 2 bases, with 10 bases spanning the gap. CDR1 and CDR2 from the germline V gene are MNHEY and SMNVEV (reference sequence). The CDR3 has 14 amino acids. The CDR3, as DNA: TGTGCCAGCAGTTTGGGCCCGGGGAACTATGGCTACACCTTC. Its translation: CASSLGPGNYGYTF.

The J gene is TRBJ2-7, the V gene TRBV4-1; 11 positions match TRBD2. The CDR3 sequence is 16 residues long. The trim removed 3 bases at V and 3 bases at J, leaving 7 bases unmatched. The germline CDR1 and CDR2 sequences are MGHRA and YSYEKL. The CDR3, as DNA: TGCGCCAGCAGCCACCTACTAGCGGGGGCAAACTACGAGCAGTACTTC. Translated: CASSHLLAGANYEQYF.

This sequence joins TRBV6-5 and TRBJ2-5; the D gene is possibly TRBD1 (6 bases). The V end was cut by 2 bases, the J end by 1 base, with 8 bases between. Germline V gives CDR1 MNHEY, CDR2 SVGAGI. The CDR3 spans 14 residues. The chain's CDR3 is CASSYGQFQETQYF. In nucleotides, the CDR3 is TGTGCCAGCAGTTACGGACAGTTCCAAGAGACCCAGTACTTC.

V is TRBV4-2 and J is TRBJ2-7; 7 positions agree with TRBD2. V lost 4 bases to trimming and J lost 4 bases; unmatched junction nucleotides: 19. This CDR3 is 18 amino acids long. Germline values: CDR1 LGHNA, CDR2 YNFKEQ. CDR3: CASSPETSGDPWVYEQYF. For the CDR3, the DNA is TGTGCCAGCAGCCCGGAGACGAGCGGGGACCCCTGGGTTTACGAGCAGTACTTC.

This clone turned up a few times. The chain joins TRBV21-1 to TRBJ2-7; TRBD1, the D gene given by the table, was not confirmed from the DNA. TRBV21-1 counts as a pseudogene. The CDR3 loop spans 14 amino acids. The CDR3 DNA reads TGTGCCAGCAGCAAATCTGACAGGGCCTACGAGCAGTACTTC. It is translated as CASSKSDRAYEQYF.

This chain connects TRBV5-1 to TRBJ2-7, with D perhaps assigned TRBD1 or TRBD2 (5 bases each). V lost 0 bases and J lost 1, with 11 bases in between. The CDR3 has 15 amino acids. Germline CDR1 is SGHRS and CDR2 is YFSETQ. The CDR3 loop reads CASSLAGLLSYEQYF. The CDR3, as DNA: TGCGCCAGCAGCTTGGCGGGGCTGCTTTCCTACGAGCAGTACTTC.

In its sample, this clone was seen a few times. The chain uses TRBV5-6 and TRBJ2-2; tentative D call: TRBD2 (5 bases). The CDR3 totals 14 residues. Germline-derived CDR1 and CDR2 are SGHDT and YYEEEE. V lost 2 bases and J lost 2, with 7 bases in between. The CDR3 protein is CASSFGENTGELFF. CDR3 in DNA: TGTGCCAGCAGCTTCGGGGAAAACACCGGGGAGCTGTTTTTT.

This chain joins TRBV29-1 and TRBJ1-4, with 7 positions matching TRBD1. CDR1 is SQVTM, CDR2 ANQGSEA, per germline. The J segment lost 4 bases and the V segment lost 7 bases, leaving 6 bases of the junction unmatched. The CDR3 has 13 residues. The CDR3 loop is CSAAGTDNEKLFF. CDR3 sequence (DNA): TGCAGCGCCGCCGGGACAGATAATGAAAAACTGTTTTTT.

The V call is TRBV2, the J call TRBJ2-3, with D perhaps given as TRBD1 or TRBD2 (5 bases each). The CDR3 contains 15 residues. The V end lost 6 bases, the J end lost 2 bases, and 15 bases lay between the germline ends. Germline V gene data show CDR1 as SNHLY and CDR2 as FYNNEI. CDR3 DNA sequence: TGTGCCAGCAGCGGACCCAGAGGGGACACAGATACGCAGTATTTT. As protein: CASSGPRGDTDTQYF.

There are a few counts of this clone. This rearrangement joins TRBV18 to TRBJ1-5; TRBD1 matches at 11 bases. The CDR3 runs to 18 residues. Trimming at V came to 3 bases and at J to 0 bases, leaving 7 bases not matched to a gene. The germline CDR1 and CDR2 sequences are KGHSH and LQKENI. CDR3: CASSPPGQGDFSNQPQHF. In DNA, the CDR3 is TGTGCCAGCTCACCGCCGGGACAGGGGGACTTTAGCAATCAGCCCCAGCATTTT.

This rearrangement joins TRBV6-1 to TRBJ1-1, with no clear D. The CDR3 runs to 12 residues. V lost 3 bases to trimming and J lost 1 base, with 3 bases between them. Germline-derived CDR1 and CDR2 are MNHNS and SASEGT. CDR3 coding DNA: TGTGCCAGCAGTGAGGGGAACACTGAAGCTTTCTTT. It codes for CASSEGNTEAFF.